These T cell receptor beta chains were read from a single sample in a study of cytomegalovirus exposure and HLA in healthy donors. The repertoire was sequenced with immunoSEQ multiplex PCR; TCRdb's copy has only in-frame clones and lacks some. Here the sample spans about 140,000 clones, more than 60% being singletons. Sequencing was done on a sample of PBMCs. These receptors were taken from a young man in good health and CMV-seropositive. The CDR3 runs from the conserved cysteine through the conserved F or W. The order of the fields is V gene, D gene, J gene, clone size, CDR3 DNA, CDR3 protein. The D gene is left open where the match is weak. The size field is filled for only some rows; it gives once, few, many or a size class.

v_gene: TRBV27; d_gene: TRBD2; j_gene: TRBJ2-1; abundance: -; CDR3nt: TGTGCCAGCAGTTTAACACTAGCGGGACCCAATGAGCAGTTCTTC; CDR3aa: CASSLTLAGPNEQFF
v_gene: TRBV15; d_gene: TRBD2; j_gene: TRBJ2-1; abundance: -; CDR3nt: TGTGCCACCAGCAGAGGGACTAGCGGGAACTACAATGAGCAGTTCTTC; CDR3aa: CATSRGTSGNYNEQFF
v_gene: TRBV7-3; d_gene: -; j_gene: TRBJ1-1; abundance: -; CDR3nt: TGTGCCAGCAGCTTATCCGGGAACACTGAAGCTTTCTTT; CDR3aa: CASSLSGNTEAFF
v_gene: TRBV7-9; d_gene: -; j_gene: TRBJ1-2; abundance: -; CDR3nt: TGTGCCAGCAGCCCGCACCCCGGGGGGCGGGGTGGCTACACCTTC; CDR3aa: CASSPHPGGRGGYTF
v_gene: TRBV10-3; d_gene: TRBD2; j_gene: TRBJ2-7; abundance: -; CDR3nt: TGTGCCATCAGTGAGTCTTTGACTAGCGGGACCTACGAGCAGTACTTC; CDR3aa: CAISESLTSGTYEQYF
v_gene: TRBV6-5; d_gene: TRBD1; j_gene: TRBJ1-1; abundance: -; CDR3nt: TGTGCCAGCAGCCTGGACAGGACGAAAGCTTTCTTT; CDR3aa: CASSLDRTKAFF
v_gene: TRBV10-2; d_gene: TRBD2; j_gene: TRBJ2-3; abundance: few; CDR3nt: TGCGCCAGCAGGACTAGCGGCACAGATACGCAGTATTTT; CDR3aa: CASRTSGTDTQYF
v_gene: TRBV27; d_gene: -; j_gene: TRBJ2-3; abundance: few; CDR3nt: TGTGCCAGCAGCCCGCCGGGACTCTTCGCAGATACGCAGTATTTT; CDR3aa: CASSPPGLFADTQYF
v_gene: TRBV29-1; d_gene: -; j_gene: TRBJ2-3; abundance: few; CDR3nt: TGCAGCGTTGTTAGGACATCCGTCGATACGCAGTATTTT; CDR3aa: CSVVRTSVDTQYF
v_gene: TRBV10-1; d_gene: -; j_gene: TRBJ2-2; abundance: -; CDR3nt: TGCGCCAGCAGTCGCATAGACACCGGGGAGCTGTTTTTT; CDR3aa: CASSRIDTGELFF
v_gene: TRBV27; d_gene: TRBD2; j_gene: TRBJ2-7; abundance: -; CDR3nt: TGTGCCAGCAGTCAAAGGAGGACTAGCGGGATGGTTGTGCACGAGCAGTACTTC; CDR3aa: CASSQRRTSGMVVHEQYF
v_gene: TRBV5-1; d_gene: TRBD2; j_gene: TRBJ2-7; abundance: -; CDR3nt: TGCGCCAGCAGCTTGGACCTAGCGGCCTACGAGCAGTACTTC; CDR3aa: CASSLDLAAYEQYF
v_gene: TRBV7-2; d_gene: TRBD1; j_gene: TRBJ1-5; abundance: -; CDR3nt: TGTGCCAGCAGCCAGGGACAGCACAATCAGCCCCAGCATTTT; CDR3aa: CASSQGQHNQPQHF
v_gene: TRBV7-9; d_gene: TRBD2; j_gene: TRBJ2-7; abundance: -; CDR3nt: TGTGCCAGCAGCCCAGCGGGAAGGGTGCAGTACTTC; CDR3aa: CASSPAGRVQYF
v_gene: TRBV9; d_gene: -; j_gene: TRBJ2-3; abundance: -; CDR3nt: TGTGCCAGCAGCGTAGTTGGGACACAGGCCACAGATACGCAGTATTTT; CDR3aa: CASSVVGTQATDTQYF
v_gene: TRBV7-9; d_gene: TRBD2; j_gene: TRBJ2-1; abundance: -; CDR3nt: TGTGCCAGCAGCTTAACCAGCGGGAGGGCCGATGAGCAGTTCTTC; CDR3aa: CASSLTSGRADEQFF
v_gene: TRBV6-5; d_gene: -; j_gene: TRBJ1-3; abundance: -; CDR3nt: TGTGCCAGCAGAACGGGTCTGCTCTCTGGAAACACCATATATTTT; CDR3aa: CASRTGLLSGNTIYF
v_gene: TRBV6-1; d_gene: TRBD2; j_gene: TRBJ2-7; abundance: -; CDR3nt: TGTGCCAGCACCCGGGGGGGAGGGGAAACCTACGAGCAGTACTTC; CDR3aa: CASTRGGGETYEQYF
v_gene: TRBV6-6; d_gene: -; j_gene: TRBJ2-1; abundance: -; CDR3nt: TGTGCCAGCGGCCGACAGGAGCAGTTCTTC; CDR3aa: CASGRQEQFF
v_gene: TRBV5-5; d_gene: TRBD2; j_gene: TRBJ2-1; abundance: -; CDR3nt: TGTGCCAGCAGCTTGCCTAGCGGGAGGGCCGGGTCCTACAATGAGCAGTTCTTC; CDR3aa: CASSLPSGRAGSYNEQFF
v_gene: TRBV27; d_gene: -; j_gene: TRBJ2-7; abundance: once; CDR3nt: TGTGCCAGCAGTACGTCCCACACCTACGAGCAGTACTTC; CDR3aa: CASSTSHTYEQYF
v_gene: TRBV7-8; d_gene: -; j_gene: TRBJ2-2; abundance: -; CDR3nt: TGTGCCAGCAGCCCAACTAGTCTGGGCGTTACGAACACCGGGGAGCTGTTTTTT; CDR3aa: CASSPTSLGVTNTGELFF
v_gene: TRBV27; d_gene: -; j_gene: TRBJ2-7; abundance: -; CDR3nt: TGTGCCAGCGGAAGACGGGAAGCAGACGAGCAGTACTTC; CDR3aa: CASGRREADEQYF
v_gene: TRBV27; d_gene: TRBD2; j_gene: TRBJ2-7; abundance: -; CDR3nt: TGTGCCAGCAGTCGATCCGGACTAGTCTCCTACGAGCAGTACTTC; CDR3aa: CASSRSGLVSYEQYF
v_gene: TRBV1; d_gene: -; j_gene: TRBJ2-7; abundance: -; CDR3nt: TGCACCAGCAGCCCACCCACGGGGACAGGGATTTTACACGAGCAGTACTTC; CDR3aa: CTSSPPTGTGILHEQYF
v_gene: TRBV27; d_gene: -; j_gene: TRBJ1-5; abundance: once; CDR3nt: TGTGCCAGCAGTTTTCCGGGTTTTCAGCCCCAGCATTTT; CDR3aa: CASSFPGFQPQHF
v_gene: TRBV5-4; d_gene: -; j_gene: TRBJ2-6; abundance: -; CDR3nt: TGTGCCAGCAGCTTGCATCCGTCCGGGTCCGGGGCCAACGTCCTGACTTTC; CDR3aa: CASSLHPSGSGANVLTF
v_gene: TRBV18; d_gene: -; j_gene: TRBJ2-2; abundance: -; CDR3nt: TGTGCCAGCTCACCGGGGGGATCGAACACCGGGGAGCTGTTTTTT; CDR3aa: CASSPGGSNTGELFF
v_gene: TRBV7-8; d_gene: TRBD1; j_gene: TRBJ1-4; abundance: -; CDR3nt: TGTGCCAGCAGCTTAAGAGGACAGGAAGGCGAAAAACTGTTTTTT; CDR3aa: CASSLRGQEGEKLFF
v_gene: TRBV11-3; d_gene: TRBD1; j_gene: TRBJ2-1; abundance: -; CDR3nt: TGTGCCAGCAGCCCACAGGGGGCCTACAATGAGCAGTTCTTC; CDR3aa: CASSPQGAYNEQFF
v_gene: TRBV5-8; d_gene: TRBD1; j_gene: TRBJ1-5; abundance: -; CDR3nt: TGTGCCAGCAGCCACCGACAGGGTGGCAATCAGCCCCAGCATTTT; CDR3aa: CASSHRQGGNQPQHF
v_gene: TRBV19; d_gene: -; j_gene: TRBJ2-7; abundance: -; CDR3nt: TGTGCCAGTAGTATAGATCATCCCAGGCCCATGTACGAGCAGTACTTC; CDR3aa: CASSIDHPRPMYEQYF
v_gene: TRBV7-2; d_gene: -; j_gene: TRBJ2-7; abundance: once; CDR3nt: TGTGCCAGCAGCTCGAAACAGGGACGCCTGGAGCAGTACTTC; CDR3aa: CASSSKQGRLEQYF
v_gene: TRBV19; d_gene: -; j_gene: TRBJ2-7; abundance: -; CDR3nt: TGTGCCCGTAGCAGGGACACTTACTCCTACGAGCAGTACTTC; CDR3aa: CARSRDTYSYEQYF
v_gene: TRBV30; d_gene: TRBD1; j_gene: TRBJ2-6; abundance: -; CDR3nt: TGTGCCTGGCGAAGGACAGGAAACTCTGGGGCCAACGTCCTGACTTTC; CDR3aa: CAWRRTGNSGANVLTF
v_gene: TRBV27; d_gene: -; j_gene: TRBJ1-1; abundance: -; CDR3nt: TGTGCCAGCAGCCCCAACCCTGAGGACAGCGAAGCTTTCTTT; CDR3aa: CASSPNPEDSEAFF
v_gene: TRBV25-1; d_gene: -; j_gene: TRBJ2-7; abundance: -; CDR3nt: TGTGCCAGCAGTGAGCGGCCCCCCTGGGACGAGCAGTACTTC; CDR3aa: CASSERPPWDEQYF
v_gene: TRBV10-2; d_gene: TRBD1; j_gene: TRBJ1-4; abundance: -; CDR3nt: TGCGCCAGCAGTGAGTCGGGGACAGATGAAAAACTGTTTTTT; CDR3aa: CASSESGTDEKLFF
v_gene: TRBV10-2; d_gene: -; j_gene: TRBJ2-3; abundance: -; CDR3nt: TGCGCCAGCAGTGAGGAGATCACAGATACGCAGTATTTT; CDR3aa: CASSEEITDTQYF
v_gene: TRBV7-8; d_gene: -; j_gene: TRBJ2-3; abundance: -; CDR3nt: TGTGCCAGCAGCTTAGCGCCTCTGACGGGAGCCCCGGGAGATACGCAGTATTTT; CDR3aa: CASSLAPLTGAPGDTQYF
v_gene: TRBV15; d_gene: -; j_gene: TRBJ1-4; abundance: -; CDR3nt: TGTGCCACCAGCAGGGGTGAGGTAACTAATGAAAAACTGTTTTTT; CDR3aa: CATSRGEVTNEKLFF
v_gene: TRBV7-9; d_gene: -; j_gene: TRBJ2-3; abundance: -; CDR3nt: TGTGCCAGCAGCCACACTAGAAGCACAGATACGCAGTATTTT; CDR3aa: CASSHTRSTDTQYF
v_gene: TRBV5-6; d_gene: -; j_gene: TRBJ1-1; abundance: few; CDR3nt: TGTGCCAGCAGCTGGGGCCCGCTGGTATTT; CDR3aa: CASSWGPLVF
v_gene: TRBV25-1; d_gene: -; j_gene: TRBJ1-1; abundance: -; CDR3nt: TGTGCCAGCAGTGCTCGAGTGCGCACTGAAGCTTTCTTT; CDR3aa: CASSARVRTEAFF